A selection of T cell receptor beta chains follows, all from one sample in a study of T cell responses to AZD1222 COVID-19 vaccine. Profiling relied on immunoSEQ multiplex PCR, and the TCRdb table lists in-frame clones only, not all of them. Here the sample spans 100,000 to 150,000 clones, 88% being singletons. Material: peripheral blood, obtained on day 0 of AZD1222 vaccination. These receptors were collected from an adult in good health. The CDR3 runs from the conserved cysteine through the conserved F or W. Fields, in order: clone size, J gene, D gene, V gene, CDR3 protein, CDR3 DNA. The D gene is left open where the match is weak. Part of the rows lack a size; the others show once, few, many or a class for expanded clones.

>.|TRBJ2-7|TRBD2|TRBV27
CASSFGLASSHEQYF
TGTGCCAGCAGTTTCGGACTAGCCTCTTCACACGAGCAGTACTTC
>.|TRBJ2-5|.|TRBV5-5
CASSFQGQPRETQYF
TGTGCCAGCAGCTTTCAAGGTCAACCCAGGGAGACCCAGTACTTC
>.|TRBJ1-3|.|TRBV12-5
CASGLVGQPGNTIYF
TGTGCTAGTGGTTTGGTAGGACAGCCTGGAAACACCATATATTTT
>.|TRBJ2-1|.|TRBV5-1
CASSQTWGVNEQFF
TGCGCCAGCAGCCAGACCTGGGGAGTTAATGAGCAGTTCTTC
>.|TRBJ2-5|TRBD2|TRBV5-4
CASSFGGVSSGETQYF
TGTGCCAGCAGCTTCGGGGGGGTCTCTTCGGGAGAGACCCAGTACTTC
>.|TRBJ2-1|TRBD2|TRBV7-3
CASSGAGGNYNEQFF
TGTGCCAGCAGCGGAGCGGGGGGGAACTACAATGAGCAGTTCTTC
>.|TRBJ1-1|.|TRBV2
CASREQGNTEAFF
TGTGCCAGCAGGGAACAGGGAAACACTGAAGCTTTCTTT
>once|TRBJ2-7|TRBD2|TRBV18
CASSPPGLAGGSYEQYF
TGTGCCAGCTCACCTCCGGGACTAGCGGGAGGTAGTTACGAGCAGTACTTC
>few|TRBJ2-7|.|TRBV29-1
CSVVPGAAYEQYF
TGCAGCGTTGTTCCGGGGGCGGCCTACGAGCAGTACTTC
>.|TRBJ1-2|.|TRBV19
CASTRRSGEGYTF
TGTGCCAGTACCCGCCGGTCAGGGGAAGGCTACACCTTC
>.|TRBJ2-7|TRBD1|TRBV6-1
CASSETQGATYEQYF
TGTGCCAGCAGTGAAACACAGGGGGCGACCTACGAGCAGTACTTC
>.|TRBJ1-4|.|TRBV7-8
CASSYPPNEKLFF
TGTGCCAGCAGCTATCCCCCTAATGAAAAACTGTTTTTT
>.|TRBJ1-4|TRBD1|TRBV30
CAWSGPGQGFFGHEKLFF
TGTGCCTGGAGTGGTCCCGGACAGGGATTCTTTGGCCATGAAAAACTGTTTTTT
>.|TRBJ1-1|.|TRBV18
CASSPRQGRDTEAFF
TGTGCCAGCTCACCACGTCAAGGGCGAGACACTGAAGCTTTCTTT